The entry that follows covers one TCR beta chain sequence. Generated by immunoSEQ multiplex PCR, the TCRdb table keeps only in-frame clones and is missing some. The sample carries fewer than 250,000 clones, 65% to 90% recorded once. The data originate from a study of blood T cell repertoires in COVID-19. Study context: Donors in the United States, Italy and Spain gave samples during acute or convalescent COVID-19.

Germline V gene sequence: CDR1 MNHNS, CDR2 SASEGT. V was shortened by 0 bases and J by 0 bases, with 3 bases between the two germline ends. The CDR3 sequence is 14 residues long. This clonotype originated in a man aged 45-65 years with acute or convalescent COVID-19. This chain uses TRBV6-1 with TRBJ1-3; D unresolved. The sequencing input was peripheral blood. The DNA of the CDR3 is TGTGCCAGCAGTGAAGCCGTCTCTGGAAACACCATATATTTT. It codes for CASSEAVSGNTIYF.